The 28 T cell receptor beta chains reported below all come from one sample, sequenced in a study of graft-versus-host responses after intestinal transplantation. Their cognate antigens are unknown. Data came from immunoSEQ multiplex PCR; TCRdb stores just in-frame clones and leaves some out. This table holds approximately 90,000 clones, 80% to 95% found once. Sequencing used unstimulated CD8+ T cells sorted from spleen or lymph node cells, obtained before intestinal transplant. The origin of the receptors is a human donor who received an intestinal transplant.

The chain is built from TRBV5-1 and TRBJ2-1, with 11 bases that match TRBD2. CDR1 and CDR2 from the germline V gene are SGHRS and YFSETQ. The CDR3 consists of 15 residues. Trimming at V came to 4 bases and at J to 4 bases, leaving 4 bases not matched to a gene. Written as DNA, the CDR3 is TGCGCCAGCAGCCTAACTAGCGGGGGTTACAATGAGCAGTTCTTC. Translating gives CASSLTSGGYNEQFF.

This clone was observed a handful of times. CDR3 amino acids: CASSYGHGGSETQYF. Written as DNA, the CDR3 is TGTGCCAGCAGTTACGGACACGGCGGGAGTGAGACCCAGTACTTC. The chain is built from TRBV6-5 and TRBJ2-5; 7 nucleotides match TRBD2. This CDR3 spans 15 amino acids. After removal of 2 bases from V and 5 bases from J, the junction contained 8 bases not matched to a gene. From germline, CDR1 is MNHEY and CDR2 SVGAGI.

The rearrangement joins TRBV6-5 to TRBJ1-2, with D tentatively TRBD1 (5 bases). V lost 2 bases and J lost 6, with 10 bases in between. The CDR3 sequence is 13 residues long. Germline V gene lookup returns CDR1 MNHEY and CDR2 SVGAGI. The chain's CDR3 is CASSYGAGNGYTF. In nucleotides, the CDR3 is TGTGCCAGCAGTTACGGGGCAGGGAATGGCTACACCTTC.

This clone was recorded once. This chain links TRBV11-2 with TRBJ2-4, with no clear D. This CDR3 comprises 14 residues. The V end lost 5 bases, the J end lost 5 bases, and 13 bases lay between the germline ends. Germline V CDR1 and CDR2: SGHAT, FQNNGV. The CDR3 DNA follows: TGTGCCAGCAGCCAGTACTGGGAAGAAAACATTCAGTACTTC. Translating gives CASSQYWEENIQYF.

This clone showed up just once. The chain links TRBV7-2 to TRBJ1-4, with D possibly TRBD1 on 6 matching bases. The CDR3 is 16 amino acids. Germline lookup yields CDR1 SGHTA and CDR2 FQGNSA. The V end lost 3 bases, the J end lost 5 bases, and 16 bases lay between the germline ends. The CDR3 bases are TGTGCCAGCAGCTTCGGAGCGGACAGTGGGAATGAAAAACTGTTTTTT. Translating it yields CASSFGADSGNEKLFF.

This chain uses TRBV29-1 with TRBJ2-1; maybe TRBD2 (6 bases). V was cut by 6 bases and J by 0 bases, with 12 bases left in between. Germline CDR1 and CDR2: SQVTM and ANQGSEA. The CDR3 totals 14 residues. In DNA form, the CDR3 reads TGCAGCGTGGCTAGCGTGGCCTCCTACAATGAGCAGTTCTTC. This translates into CSVASVASYNEQFF.

The CDR3: CASRKPGGDYEQYF. In nucleotides, the CDR3 is TGTGCAAGTCGCAAACCCGGCGGGGACTACGAGCAGTACTTC. V and J are TRBV12-2 and TRBJ2-7; TRBD2 is the table's D call and was not checked against the DNA. TRBV12-2 is an annotated pseudogene. The CDR3 runs 14 residues.

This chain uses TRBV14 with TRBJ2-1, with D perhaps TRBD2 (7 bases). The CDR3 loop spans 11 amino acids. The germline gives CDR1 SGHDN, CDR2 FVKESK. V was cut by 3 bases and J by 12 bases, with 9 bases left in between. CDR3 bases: TGTGCCAGCAGCCATGGGGGGGCGCAGTTCTTC. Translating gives CASSHGGAQFF.

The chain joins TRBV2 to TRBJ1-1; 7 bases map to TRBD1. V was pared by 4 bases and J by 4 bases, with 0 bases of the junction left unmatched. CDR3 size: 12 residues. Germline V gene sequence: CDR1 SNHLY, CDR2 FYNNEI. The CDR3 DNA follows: TGTGCCAGCAGTGGACAGGGCACTGAAGCTTTCTTT. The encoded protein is CASSGQGTEAFF.

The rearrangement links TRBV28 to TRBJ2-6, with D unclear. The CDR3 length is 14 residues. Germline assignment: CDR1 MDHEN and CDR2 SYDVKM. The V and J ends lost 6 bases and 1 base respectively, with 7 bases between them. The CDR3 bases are TGTGCCAGCAGATCAACGTCTGGGGCCAACGTCCTGACTTTC. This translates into CASRSTSGANVLTF.

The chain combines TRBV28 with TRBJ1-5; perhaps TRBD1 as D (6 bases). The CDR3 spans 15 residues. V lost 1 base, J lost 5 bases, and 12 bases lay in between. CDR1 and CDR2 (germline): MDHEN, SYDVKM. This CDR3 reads CASSLLDEGDQPQHF. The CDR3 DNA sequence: TGTGCCAGCAGTTTATTGGACGAGGGGGATCAGCCCCAGCATTTT.

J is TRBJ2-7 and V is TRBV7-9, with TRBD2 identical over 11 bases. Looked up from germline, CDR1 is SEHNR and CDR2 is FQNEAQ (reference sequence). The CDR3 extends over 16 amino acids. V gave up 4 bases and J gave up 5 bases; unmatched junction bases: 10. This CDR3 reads CASSSRRLAGSHEQYF. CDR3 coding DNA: TGTGCCAGCAGCTCTCGAAGACTAGCGGGGTCACACGAGCAGTACTTC.

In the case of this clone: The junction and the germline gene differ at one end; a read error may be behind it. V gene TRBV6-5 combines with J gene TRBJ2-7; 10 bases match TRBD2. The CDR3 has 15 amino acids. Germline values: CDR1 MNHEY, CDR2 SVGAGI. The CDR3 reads CAGSYIAGGESEQYF. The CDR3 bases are TGTGCCGGCAGTTATATAGCGGGAGGTGAGAGCGAGCAGTACTTC.

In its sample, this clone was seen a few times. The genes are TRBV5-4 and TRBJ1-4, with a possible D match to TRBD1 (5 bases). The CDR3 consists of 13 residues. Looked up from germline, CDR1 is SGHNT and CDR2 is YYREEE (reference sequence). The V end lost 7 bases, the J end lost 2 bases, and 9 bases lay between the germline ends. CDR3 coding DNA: TGTGCCAGCCGGGGGGGTACTAATGAAAAACTGTTTTTT. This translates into CASRGGTNEKLFF.

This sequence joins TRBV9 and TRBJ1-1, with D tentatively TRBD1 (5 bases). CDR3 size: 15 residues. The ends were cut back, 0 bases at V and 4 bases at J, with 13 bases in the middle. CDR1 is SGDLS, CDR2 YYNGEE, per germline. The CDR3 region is CASSVVGAGGTEAFF. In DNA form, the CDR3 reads TGTGCCAGCAGCGTAGTCGGGGCAGGCGGCACTGAAGCTTTCTTT.

CDR3 sequence (DNA): TGTGCCAGCAGCGTAGCGGATTCTGGAAACACCATATATTTT. Translation: CASSVADSGNTIYF. The rearrangement uses TRBV9 and TRBJ1-3; D not resolved. Trimming cost V 0 bases and J 1 base, with 5 bases left between them. The germline CDR1 and CDR2 sequences are SGDLS and YYNGEE. The CDR3 is made up of 14 amino acids.

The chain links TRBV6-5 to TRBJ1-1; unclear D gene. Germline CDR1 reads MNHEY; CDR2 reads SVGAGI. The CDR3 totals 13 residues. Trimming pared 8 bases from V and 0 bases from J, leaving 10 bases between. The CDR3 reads CASFPGMNTEAFF. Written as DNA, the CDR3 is TGTGCCAGCTTCCCAGGAATGAACACTGAAGCTTTCTTT.

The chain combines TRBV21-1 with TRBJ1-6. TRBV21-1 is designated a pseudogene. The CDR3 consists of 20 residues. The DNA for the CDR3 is TGTGCCAGCAGCAACGACGGCGCGTCTTTAGGTGAGGCGGGGGATTCACCCCTCCACTTT. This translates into CASSNDGASLGEAGDSPLHF.

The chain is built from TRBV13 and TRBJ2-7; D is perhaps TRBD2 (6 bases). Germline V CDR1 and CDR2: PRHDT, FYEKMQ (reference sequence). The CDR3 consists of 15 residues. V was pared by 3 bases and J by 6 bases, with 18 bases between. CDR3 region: CASSFYGAGKSEQYF. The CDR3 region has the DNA TGTGCCAGCAGCTTTTATGGGGCGGGAAAGAGCGAGCAGTACTTC.

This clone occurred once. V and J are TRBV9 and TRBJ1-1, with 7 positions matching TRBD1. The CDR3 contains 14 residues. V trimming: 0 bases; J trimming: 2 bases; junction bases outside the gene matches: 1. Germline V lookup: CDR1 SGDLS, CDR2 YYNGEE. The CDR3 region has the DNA TGTGCCAGCAGCGTAGGGGACAGTAACACTGAAGCTTTCTTT. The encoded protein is CASSVGDSNTEAFF.

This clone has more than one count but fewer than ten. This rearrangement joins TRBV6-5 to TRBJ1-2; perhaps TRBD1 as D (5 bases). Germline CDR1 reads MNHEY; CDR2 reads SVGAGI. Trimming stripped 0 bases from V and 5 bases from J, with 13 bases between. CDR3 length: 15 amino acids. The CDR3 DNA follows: TGTGCCAGCAGTTACTCGGGGGATTCGTCTTATGGCTACACCTTC. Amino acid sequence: CASSYSGDSSYGYTF.

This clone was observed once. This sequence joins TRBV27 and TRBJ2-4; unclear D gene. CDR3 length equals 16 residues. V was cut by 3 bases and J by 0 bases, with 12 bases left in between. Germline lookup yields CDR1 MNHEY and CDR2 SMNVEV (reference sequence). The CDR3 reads CASSLSLRVAKNIQYF. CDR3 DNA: TGTGCCAGCAGTTTGTCTTTGAGAGTAGCCAAAAACATTCAGTACTTC.

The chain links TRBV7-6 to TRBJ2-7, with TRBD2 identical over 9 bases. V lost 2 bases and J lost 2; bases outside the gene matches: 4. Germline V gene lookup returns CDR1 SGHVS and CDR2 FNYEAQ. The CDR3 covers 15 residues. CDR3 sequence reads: CASSLSAGGTYEQYF. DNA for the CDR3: TGTGCCAGCAGCTTATCCGCGGGGGGGACCTACGAGCAGTACTTC.

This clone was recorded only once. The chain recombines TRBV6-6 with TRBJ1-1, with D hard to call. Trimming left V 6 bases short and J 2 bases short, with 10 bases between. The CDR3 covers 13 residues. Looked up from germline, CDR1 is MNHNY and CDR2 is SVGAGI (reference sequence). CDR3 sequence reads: CASRWSGNTEAFF. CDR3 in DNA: TGTGCCAGCAGGTGGTCAGGCAACACTGAAGCTTTCTTT.

The CDR3 region is CATSPDHREQYF. The CDR3 region has the DNA TGTGCCACCAGCCCCGACCACCGCGAGCAGTACTTC. V and J are TRBV15 and TRBJ2-7; the D is unclear. The V and J ends lost 5 bases and 6 bases respectively, with 11 bases between them. The CDR3 covers 12 residues. CDR1 and CDR2 (germline): LNHNV, YYDKDF (reference sequence).

The CDR3 sequence: CASSRTGSYEQYF. The CDR3 nucleotides read TGTGCCAGCTCCCGGACAGGGTCCTACGAGCAGTACTTC. The V gene is TRBV14, the J gene TRBJ2-7; 8 nucleotides match TRBD1. The V and J ends lost 8 bases and 1 base, in that order; junction bases with no gene match: 4. The germline gives CDR1 SGHDN, CDR2 FVKESK. The CDR3 is 13 residues long.

Here the CDR3 reads CAISEGGETSYNEQFF. The CDR3 nucleotides read TGTGCCATCAGCGAGGGGGGGGAGACCTCCTACAATGAGCAGTTCTTC. The chain combines TRBV10-3 with TRBJ2-1; tentative D call: TRBD2 (7 bases). V lost 6 bases to trimming and J lost 0 bases, with 15 bases between them. The CDR3 covers 16 residues. The germline V gene encodes CDR1 ENHRY and CDR2 SYGVKD.

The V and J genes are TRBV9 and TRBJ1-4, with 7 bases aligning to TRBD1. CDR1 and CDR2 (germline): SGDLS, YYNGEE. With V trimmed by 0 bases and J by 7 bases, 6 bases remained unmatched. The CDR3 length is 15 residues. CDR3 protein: CASSVAGGGGEKLFF. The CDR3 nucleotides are TGTGCCAGCAGCGTAGCTGGAGGGGGCGGTGAAAAACTGTTTTTT.